Sequencing of this T cell receptor (beta chain) was carried out in a study of T cell repertoires in cytomegalovirus infection. This clonotype was seen more than once but under ten times. The antigen is undetermined. V shed 3 bases and J shed 7 bases, with 9 bases lying between them. Germline V gene data show CDR1 as DFQATT and CDR2 as SNEGSKA (reference sequence). The CDR3 has 11 residues. TCRdb fed the reads into MiXCR, producing one record per CDR3 protein. This repertoire shows about 570,000 distinct CDR3 sequences, 40% found once; its top ten account for about half. V gene TRBV20-1 combines with J gene TRBJ1-2; no clear D. The sequences come from cultured PBMCs, collected from culture after CMV antigen stimulation. The clonotype was recovered from a human donor in good health (CMV status not recorded). Some clones in this sample may be carry-over from other donors' samples. The CDR3 spells CSARSGGGYTF. CDR3 nucleotide sequence: TGCAGTGCTAGGTCAGGCGGTGGCTACACCTTC.